The 19 T cell receptor beta chains below all came from one sample that was sequenced in a study of shared clonotypes between healthy human individuals. Naive-designated CD8 cells lacked CD45RO, were positively enriched for CCR7, and omitted terminally differentiated effector memory CD45RA+ cells. Libraries were prepared by immunoSEQ multiplex PCR; TCRdb keeps only in-frame clonotypes and omits some of them. The sample carries about 820,000 clones, about 92% recorded once. Sequencing was performed on naive CD8+ T cells sorted from blood. These receptors all stem from a man aged 25 to 45 in good health.

The rearrangement links TRBV28 to TRBJ1-5; 8 bases line up with TRBD1. Germline V gene lookup returns CDR1 MDHEN and CDR2 SYDVKM. CDR3 length: 15 residues. V trimming: 6 bases; J trimming: 2 bases; junction bases outside the gene matches: 6. The CDR3 nucleotides are TGTGCCAGCAGCGTCAGGGGGCCAGGCAATCAGCCCCAGCATTTT. Its translation is CASSVRGPGNQPQHF. The full variable domain, completed using reference TRBV28 and TRBJ1-5, is DVKVTQSSRYLVKRTGEKVFLECVQDMDHENMFWYRQDPGLGLRLIYFSYDVKMKEKGDIPEGYSVSREKKERFSLILESASTNQTSMYLCASSVRGPGNQPQHFGDGTRLSIL.

This clone occurred once. This chain joins TRBV27 and TRBJ1-1; 7 bases fit TRBD1. Germline lookup yields CDR1 MNHEY and CDR2 SMNVEV (reference sequence). With V trimmed by 7 bases and J by 4 bases, 15 bases remained unmatched. The CDR3 is 16 residues long. The CDR3 DNA is TGTGCCAGCAACTCCCTTCCAGGGGGTCTGGGCACTGAAGCTTTCTTT. Amino acids: CASNSLPGGLGTEAFF.

This chain joins TRBV2 and TRBJ2-2, with 8 nucleotides matching TRBD2. Trimming took 7 bases from V and 4 from J; bases not matched to a gene: 5. This CDR3 has 14 amino acids. CDR1 and CDR2 from the germline V gene are SNHLY and FYNNEI. In DNA, the CDR3 is TGTGCCAGCAAGGGGCTAGCGGGCACCGGGGAGCTGTTTTTT. Translation: CASKGLAGTGELFF.

This chain connects TRBV28 to TRBJ2-2, with 8 bases aligning to TRBD1. The germline gives CDR1 MDHEN, CDR2 SYDVKM. The CDR3 spans 14 residues. With 8 bases clipped from V and 1 base from J, the junction kept 3 bases outside the gene matches. The CDR3 nucleotides read TGTGCCAGCGACAGGGGCCTGAACACCGGGGAGCTGTTTTTT. Translated, it gives CASDRGLNTGELFF.

The rearrangement uses TRBV4-1 and TRBJ2-7, with D perhaps TRBD1 (6 bases). The CDR3 has 15 residues. Trimming took off 1 base at V and 1 base at J, with 11 bases between the two ends. Germline-derived CDR1 and CDR2 are MGHRA and YSYEKL. Here the CDR3 reads CASSQVVRGSYEQYF. DNA for the CDR3: TGCGCCAGCAGCCAAGTGGTCAGGGGTTCCTACGAGCAGTACTTC.

In its sample, this clone was seen a few times. The rearrangement joins TRBV29-1 to TRBJ2-5; D is perhaps TRBD1 (6 bases). In germline, CDR1 is SQVTM, CDR2 ANQGSEA. This CDR3 contains 15 residues. The germline V and J ends were trimmed by 0 bases and 6 bases, with 17 bases remaining between them. This CDR3 is CSVEDVRGGGQTQYF. The CDR3 DNA sequence: TGCAGCGTTGAAGATGTCAGGGGTGGCGGTCAGACCCAGTACTTC.

This chain links TRBV4-1 with TRBJ2-7, with 9 bases identical to TRBD2. Unmatched junction bases numbered 12, after V lost 3 bases and J lost 6 bases. Germline loops: CDR1 MGHRA, CDR2 YSYEKL. The CDR3 is made up of 16 amino acids. DNA for the CDR3: TGCGCCAGCAGCCATTATAGCGGGAGCAGCTTGGCCGAGCAGTACTTC. Translation gives CASSHYSGSSLAEQYF.

The rearrangement joins TRBV25-1 to TRBJ1-2, with 9 positions matching TRBD1. Unmatched junction bases numbered 12, after V lost 6 bases and J lost 4 bases. CDR3 length equals 16 residues. Germline CDR1 is MGHDK and CDR2 is SYGVNS. CDR3 loop: CASSRTGAINFYGYTF. CDR3 bases: TGTGCCAGCAGCCGGACAGGGGCCATAAATTTCTATGGCTACACCTTC.

This sequence joins TRBV27 and TRBJ1-1; TRBD1 is a possible D gene (5 bases). The CDR3 is 14 amino acids. V lost 6 bases, J lost 9 bases, and 20 bases lay in between. CDR1 and CDR2 from the germline V gene are MNHEY and SMNVEV (reference sequence). CDR3 sequence: CASRGVGQGLKAFF. For the CDR3, the DNA is TGTGCCAGCAGAGGGGTTGGGCAGGGCCTAAAAGCTTTCTTT.

Points on this clone: Other DNA sequences within the sample encode an identical CDR3. The V gene is TRBV15, the J gene TRBJ1-1; D remains ambiguous. In germline, CDR1 is LNHNV, CDR2 YYDKDF (reference sequence). The CDR3 loop spans 15 amino acids. Trimming took 0 bases from V and 0 from J, leaving 8 bases between them. The chain's CDR3 is CATSRDRAVNTEAFF. The CDR3 DNA sequence: TGTGCCACCAGCAGAGATCGGGCGGTGAACACTGAAGCTTTCTTT.

The V call is TRBV7-9, the J call TRBJ2-5, with a tentative D call TRBD2 (6 bases). V was cut by 4 bases and J by 5 bases, with 14 bases left in between. Per germline, CDR1 SEHNR and CDR2 FQNEAQ (reference sequence). The CDR3 loop spans 14 amino acids. CDR3 residues: CASSSLSGIETQYF. DNA of the CDR3: TGTGCCAGCAGCTCCCTTAGCGGTATTGAGACCCAGTACTTC.

The chain employs TRBV29-1 and TRBJ2-7, with D perhaps matching TRBD1 (6 bases). V was pared by 6 bases and J by 2 bases, with 23 bases between. The CDR3 sequence is 16 residues long. Germline loops: CDR1 SQVTM, CDR2 ANQGSEA. The CDR3 protein is CSVEHDRSPGTYEQYF. The CDR3 DNA is TGCAGCGTAGAACACGACAGGTCCCCCGGTACCTACGAGCAGTACTTC.

For the CDR3, the DNA is TGTGCCAGCAGTTTGCCGGGAGGAGCGGGTACGCAGTATTTT. This encodes CASSLPGGAGTQYF. This chain uses TRBV28 with TRBJ2-3; 7 nucleotides agree with TRBD2. CDR3 length equals 14 residues. V trimming: 3 bases; J trimming: 8 bases; junction bases outside the gene matches: 8. Germline V gene lookup returns CDR1 MDHEN and CDR2 SYDVKM.

The chain recombines TRBV2 with TRBJ2-1, with D perhaps matching TRBD2 (5 bases). V gave up 6 bases and J gave up 1 base, with 13 bases separating them. The germline CDR1 and CDR2 sequences are SNHLY and FYNNEI. The CDR3 covers 15 residues. CDR3 sequence: CASRRDTGSYNEQFF. CDR3 coding DNA: TGTGCCAGCAGGAGGGATACTGGGTCCTACAATGAGCAGTTCTTC.

The J gene is TRBJ2-1, the V gene TRBV7-9, with D tentatively TRBD2 (5 bases). V gave up 1 base and J gave up 10 bases, with 14 bases separating them. The CDR3 contains 14 residues. Germline CDR1 reads SEHNR; CDR2 reads FQNEAQ (reference sequence). This CDR3 is CASSLVVSGGEQFF. The CDR3 nucleotides read TGTGCCAGCAGCTTAGTCGTTTCCGGCGGGGAGCAGTTCTTC.

The chain couples TRBV6-5 to TRBJ2-1; weak D call: TRBD2 (5 bases). Germline V gene sequence: CDR1 MNHEY, CDR2 SVGAGI. Trimming shortened V by 8 bases and J by 9 bases, and 17 bases separated the two germline ends. The CDR3 covers 13 residues. The CDR3 spells CASHHGAGSEQFF. The CDR3 DNA is TGTGCCAGCCATCACGGTGCGGGCAGTGAGCAGTTCTTC.

The CDR3 reads CASSSWTSGNQETQYF. CDR3 in DNA: TGTGCCAGCAGTTCGTGGACTAGCGGGAACCAAGAGACCCAGTACTTC. V usage is TRBV27 and J usage is TRBJ2-5, with 12 bases identical to TRBD2. This CDR3 has 16 residues. Trimming took 4 bases from V and 0 from J; bases not matched to a gene: 3. Germline V gives CDR1 MNHEY, CDR2 SMNVEV (reference sequence).

The chain employs TRBV27 and TRBJ2-5, with 11 bases matching TRBD2. Trimming took 5 bases from V and 0 from J; bases not matched to a gene: 5. This CDR3 contains 16 residues. Germline V gene data show CDR1 as MNHEY and CDR2 as SMNVEV (reference sequence). CDR3 sequence: CASSPWGLADQETQYF. The CDR3 nucleotides are TGTGCCAGCAGTCCCTGGGGACTAGCGGACCAAGAGACCCAGTACTTC.

This rearrangement joins TRBV10-1 to TRBJ2-1; 10 bases map to TRBD2. Looked up from germline, CDR1 is WNHNN and CDR2 is SYGVQD (reference sequence). The CDR3 totals 16 residues. V lost 4 bases to trimming and J lost 4 bases; unmatched junction nucleotides: 7. The CDR3 DNA follows: TGCGCCAGCAGTGGGGCTAGCGGGAGCCAGTACAATGAGCAGTTCTTC. Its translation: CASSGASGSQYNEQFF.